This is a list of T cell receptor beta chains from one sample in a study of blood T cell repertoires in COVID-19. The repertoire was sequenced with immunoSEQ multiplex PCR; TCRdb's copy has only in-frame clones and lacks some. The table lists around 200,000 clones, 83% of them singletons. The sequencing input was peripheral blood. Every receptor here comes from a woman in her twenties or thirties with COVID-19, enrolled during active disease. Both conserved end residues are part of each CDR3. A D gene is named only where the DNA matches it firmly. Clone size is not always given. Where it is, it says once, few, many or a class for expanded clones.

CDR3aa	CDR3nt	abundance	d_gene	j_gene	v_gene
CASSSLSGQGLADTQYF	TGTGCCAGCAGCTCCCTTTCGGGACAGGGTTTAGCAGATACGCAGTATTTT	-	TRBD1	TRBJ2-3	TRBV7-9
CASSDWGREDQPQHF	TGTGCCAGCAGTGATTGGGGCAGGGAAGACCAGCCCCAGCATTTT	-	-	TRBJ1-5	TRBV6-1
CASSLGGVSPHTDTQYF	TGTGCCAGCAGCTTAGGGGGGGTTAGTCCTCACACAGATACGCAGTATTTT	-	-	TRBJ2-3	TRBV7-2
CASSDGQGAHSYEQYF	TGTGCCAGCAGCGACGGACAGGGGGCCCATTCCTACGAGCAGTACTTC	-	TRBD1	TRBJ2-7	TRBV9
CASSVAGAGLTDTQYF	TGTGCCAGCAGCGTAGCGGGAGCCGGGCTCACAGATACGCAGTATTTT	few	-	TRBJ2-3	TRBV9
CASSLTPRDPAFF	TGTGCCAGCAGTTTGACACCCCGGGATCCCGCTTTCTTT	-	-	TRBJ1-1	TRBV12-3/TRBV12-4
CASSEAVGEGGHTPQYF	TGTGCCAGCAGTGAAGCAGTAGGTGAAGGGGGACACACGCCGCAGTATTTT	-	-	TRBJ2-3	TRBV2
CASSLERGTEAFF	TGCGCCAGCAGCCTGGAAAGGGGCACTGAAGCTTTCTTT	-	-	TRBJ1-1	TRBV5-1
CASSIGGRAEETQYF	TGTGCCAGTAGTATAGGGGGGCGGGCAGAAGAGACCCAGTACTTC	-	-	TRBJ2-5	TRBV19
CASSHAGSDTQYF	TGTGCCAGCAGCCACGCAGGGTCAGATACGCAGTATTTT	few	-	TRBJ2-3	TRBV14
CASRDRNTGELFF	TGTGCCAGTAGGGACAGGAACACCGGGGAGCTGTTTTTT	few	-	TRBJ2-2	TRBV19
CASSIGQGRYEQYF	TGTGCCAGCAGCATAGGACAGGGGAGGTACGAGCAGTACTTC	-	TRBD1	TRBJ2-7	TRBV5-4
CASSLERNTEAFF	TGTGCCAGCAGTTTAGAGCGGAACACTGAAGCTTTCTTT	-	-	TRBJ1-1	TRBV12-3/TRBV12-4
CASSSDRALNTEAFF	TGTGCCAGTAGTAGCGACAGGGCCCTGAACACTGAAGCTTTCTTT	-	TRBD1	TRBJ1-1	TRBV19
CASSLNRGDEQYF	TGTGCCAGCAGCTTAAACAGGGGAGACGAGCAGTACTTC	once	TRBD1	TRBJ2-7	TRBV7-2
CASRGQGTAETQYF	TGTGCCAGCAGGGGACAGGGGACCGCGGAGACCCAGTACTTC	-	TRBD1	TRBJ2-5	TRBV2
CASSEESDYYNEQFF	TGTGCCAGCAGTGAAGAATCCGACTACTACAATGAGCAGTTCTTC	-	-	TRBJ2-1	TRBV6-1
CASSFPRADEQFF	TGTGCCAGCAGCTTTCCCAGGGCGGATGAGCAGTTCTTC	-	-	TRBJ2-1	TRBV7-9
CASSQGGVAQETQYF	TGTGCCAGCAGCCAAGGTGGAGTAGCCCAAGAGACCCAGTACTTC	-	-	TRBJ2-5	TRBV3-1/TRBV3-2
CAWTQGGSPLHF	TGTGCCTGGACACAGGGGGGTTCACCCCTCCACTTT	-	TRBD1	TRBJ1-6	TRBV30
CASSDGASDTQYF	TGTGCCAGCAGTGACGGTGCCTCTGATACGCAGTATTTT	-	-	TRBJ2-3	TRBV6-1
CASSLVGQGYEQYF	TGTGCCAGCAGCTTAGTAGGACAGGGCTACGAGCAGTACTTC	-	TRBD1	TRBJ2-7	TRBV7-8
CASSGVDGPEVKTFF	TGCGCCAGCAGCGGGGTGGACGGCCCGGAGGTCAAGACTTTCTTT	many	-	TRBJ1-1	TRBV5-1
CASSIFLRDTQYF	TGTGCCAGTAGTATATTCTTGAGGGATACGCAGTATTTT	few	-	TRBJ2-3	TRBV19
CASSESTGGNIQYF	TGTGCCAGCAGTGAGAGCACAGGGGGAAACATTCAGTACTTC	once	TRBD1	TRBJ2-4	TRBV2
CASSLAGRYEQYF	TGTGCCAGCAGCTTAGCGGGCAGGTACGAGCAGTACTTC	-	-	TRBJ2-7	TRBV7-9
CASSQGKSGRASGGTQYF	TGCGCCAGCAGCCAAGGGAAAAGCGGGAGGGCCTCGGGGGGTACGCAGTATTTT	once	TRBD2	TRBJ2-3	TRBV4-3
CASSQGRTGAGGNTIYF	TGTGCCAGCAGCCAAGGGCGAACAGGGGCTGGTGGAAACACCATATATTTT	-	TRBD1	TRBJ1-3	TRBV3-1/TRBV3-2
CASSLSGPGVLPGNTIYF	TGTGCCAGCAGTTTATCGGGACCAGGGGTTCTACCTGGAAACACCATATATTTT	-	-	TRBJ1-3	TRBV27
CASSYAGPSYNEQFF	TGTGCCAGCAGTTACGCGGGACCCTCCTACAATGAGCAGTTCTTC	-	-	TRBJ2-1	TRBV6-2/TRBV6-3
CASSVGQGANIQYF	TGTGCCAGCAGCGTTGGACAGGGCGCAAACATTCAGTACTTC	-	TRBD1	TRBJ2-4	TRBV5-5
CASRSSGVGIETQYF	TGTGCCAGCAGATCCTCAGGGGTCGGAATTGAGACCCAGTACTTC	-	-	TRBJ2-5	TRBV27
CASTTGERGNTGELFF	TGTGCCAGCACGACAGGGGAAAGAGGGAACACCGGGGAGCTGTTTTTT	few	TRBD1	TRBJ2-2	TRBV19
CASSLEGRADTQYF	TGCGCCAGCAGCTTGGAGGGGCGAGCAGATACGCAGTATTTT	-	-	TRBJ2-3	TRBV5-1
CASSEGRGPNYGYTF	TGTGCCAGCAGTGAAGGAAGGGGGCCTAACTATGGCTACACCTTC	-	TRBD1	TRBJ1-2	TRBV6-1
CASSLTSGGAGDTQYF	TGTGCCAGCAGCTTGACTAGCGGGGGGGCGGGGGATACGCAGTATTTT	-	TRBD2	TRBJ2-3	TRBV5-4
CASSGTGDEKLFF	TGTGCCAGTAGCGGGACAGGGGATGAAAAACTGTTTTTT	-	TRBD1	TRBJ1-4	TRBV19
CASSLTSSYEQYF	TGCGCCAGCAGCTTGACATCGTCCTACGAGCAGTACTTC	few	-	TRBJ2-7	TRBV5-1
CASSERLAGVGEQYF	TGTGCCAGCAGTGAAAGACTAGCGGGAGTAGGGGAGCAGTACTTC	-	TRBD2	TRBJ2-7	TRBV2
CASSPGDRVLLQETQYF	TGTGCCAGTAGTCCCGGGGACAGGGTCCTGTTACAAGAGACCCAGTACTTC	-	TRBD1	TRBJ2-5	TRBV19
CGVGLGNQPQHF	TGTGGGGTTGGCCTAGGCAATCAGCCCCAGCATTTT	-	-	TRBJ1-5	TRBV19
CASRIDNDGEKLFF	TGTGCCAGCAGAATAGACAACGACGGAGAAAAACTGTTTTTT	once	-	TRBJ1-4	TRBV6-5
CASSLGVERGGRTDTQYF	TGTGCCAGCAGCTTAGGGGTTGAGCGGGGGGGCCGCACAGATACGCAGTATTTT	few	TRBD2	TRBJ2-3	TRBV7-9
CASRRGQGSEKLFF	TGTGCCAGCAGGAGGGGGCAGGGGAGCGAAAAACTGTTTTTT	-	TRBD1	TRBJ1-4	TRBV6-5
CATSREGTAETQYF	TGTGCCACCAGCAGAGAGGGGACAGCAGAGACCCAGTACTTC	-	TRBD1	TRBJ2-5	TRBV15
CASSLYFQGSSGANVLTF	TGTGCCAGCAGCTTATACTTTCAGGGTTCATCTGGGGCCAACGTCCTGACTTTC	-	-	TRBJ2-6	TRBV5-5
CASSGGQADEQYF	TGCGCCAGCAGCGGAGGACAGGCTGACGAGCAGTACTTC	-	TRBD1	TRBJ2-7	TRBV5-1
CASSPPTRGTEAFF	TGTGCCAGCAGTCCCCCAACACGGGGCACTGAAGCTTTCTTT	-	-	TRBJ1-1	TRBV28
CASSEQGTSNEKLFF	TGTGCCAGCAGTGAACAGGGAACGTCTAATGAAAAACTGTTTTTT	-	-	TRBJ1-4	TRBV2
CASSSTDYGYTF	TGTGCCAGCAGTTCTACAGACTATGGCTACACCTTC	-	-	TRBJ1-2	TRBV28
CASSSGQGTDTQYF	TGTGCCAGCAGTTCCGGACAGGGTACAGATACGCAGTATTTT	few	TRBD1	TRBJ2-3	TRBV6-2/TRBV6-3
CASSYRSGEQYF	TGTGCCAGCAGTTACCGTTCGGGGGAGCAGTACTTC	-	-	TRBJ2-7	TRBV6-5
CASSRYSGQGGYGYTF	TGTGCCAGCAGCCGCTACTCCGGACAGGGTGGATATGGCTACACCTTC	few	TRBD1	TRBJ1-2	TRBV5-6
CASSTQREGRGTEAFF	TGTGCCAGCAGCACCCAGAGGGAGGGACGGGGCACTGAAGCTTTCTTT	-	-	TRBJ1-1	TRBV5-4